This paragraph reports one T cell receptor (beta chain). Its specific antigen is unknown. No much larger clone exists at a distance of one base, and base qualities are not known. The CDR3 spans 14 residues, from the cysteine through the phenylalanine. Here the CDR3 DNA is all that survives: 42 bases in frame from base 1. V drops 4 bases and J drops 4 bases, leaving 10 bases in between. CDR1 and CDR2 (SGHVS, FQNEAQ) derive from the germline V gene. This entry belongs to a study (dated by TCRdb to about 2016). The library relied on RT-PCR. These reads were obtained on an Illumina MiSeq. Clones were called with MiXCR by TCRdb after fastp trimmed the public reads at Q25, and only in-frame beta chains were retained. A single entry per CDR3 protein holds the most common genes and DNA from its merged rows. Recorded for this sample are more than 600,000 distinct CDR3 sequences; approximately 14% of them occurred a single time. The top ten clonotypes cover 3% to 4.5% of the sample.

Sequencing input: memory CD4+ T cells from blood. The clonotype was recovered from a female donor in good health, serving as a healthy control. The V and J genes are TRBV7-8 and TRBJ2-2, with a tentative D call of TRBD1 or TRBD2, each matching 6 bases. Read as DNA, the sequence is TGTGCCAGCAGCTGGGGGGACACCACCGGGGAGCTGTTTTTT. Translation gives CASSWGDTTGELFF.